A single sample is the source of the 29 T cell receptor beta chains below, sequenced in a study of OX40 agonist ivuxolimab in advanced cancers. Library creation used the immunoSEQ multiplex PCR assay. TCRdb stores this immuneACCESS table with in-frame sequences only. Part of the clones is absent; in the studies checked, under half of the shortfall reflects unresolved V genes, and no reason is known for the rest. The sample table holds tens of thousands of clones, of which roughly four fifths were seen once. Of the sample, 20% to 25% is held by the ten largest clones. Sequenced material: CD4+ or CD8+ T cells sorted from blood, taken in a trial of the OX40 agonist ivuxolimab. These receptors were collected from an adult with an advanced solid tumor such as melanoma, head and neck, liver or kidney cancer.

This clone was observed at least ten times. The rearrangement uses TRBV4-1 and TRBJ1-5; no clear D gene. This CDR3 comprises 17 residues. V lost 3 bases and J lost 4, with 19 bases in between. The V gene's germline CDR1 is MGHRA and CDR2 YSYEKL. The CDR3 reads CASSQDDTGDPNQPQHF. The CDR3 nucleotides read TGCGCCAGCAGCCAGGATGATACTGGAGACCCGAATCAGCCCCAGCATTTT.

This clone was seen a handful of times. At the DNA level, this CDR3 is encoded by other sequences in the same sample as well. The chain links TRBV5-1 to TRBJ1-1; no reliable D call. The germline V and J ends were trimmed by 0 bases and 3 bases, with 9 bases remaining between them. This CDR3 has 14 amino acids. CDR1 and CDR2 (germline): SGHRS, YFSETQ. For the CDR3, the DNA is TGCGCCAGCAGCTTGGGTGGCGGCTACACTGAAGCTTTCTTT. This gives the protein CASSLGGGYTEAFF.

The V and J genes are TRBV23-1 and TRBJ2-5; D remains ambiguous. TRBV23-1 is an ORF; its function is uncertain. The CDR3 is made up of 16 amino acids. Trimming left V 0 bases short and J 2 bases short, with 13 bases between. The DNA of the CDR3 is TGCGCCAGCAGTCAATCACTCTCAACTAAACAAGAGACCCAGTACTTC. It encodes CASSQSLSTKQETQYF.

The genes are TRBV7-9 and TRBJ2-2; D uncertain. The length of the CDR3 is 13 residues. Trimming left V 4 bases short and J 4 bases short, with 7 bases between. Germline assignment: CDR1 SEHNR and CDR2 FQNEAQ (reference sequence). The CDR3 DNA reads TGTGCCAGCAGCTCGACACTCACCGGGGAGCTGTTTTTT. Protein product: CASSSTLTGELFF.

The J gene is TRBJ2-7, the V gene TRBV27; no firm D call. CDR3 length equals 12 residues. V was clipped by 4 bases and J by 2 bases, with 6 bases between them. The germline V gene encodes CDR1 MNHEY and CDR2 SMNVEV (reference sequence). CDR3 sequence (DNA): TGTGCCAGCAGTTCTACCCCCTACGAGCAGTACTTC. This codes for CASSSTPYEQYF.

The chain joins TRBV28 to TRBJ2-5, with 8 bases lining up with TRBD2. Trimming at V came to 7 bases and at J to 4 bases, leaving 8 bases not matched to a gene. The germline V gene has CDR1 MDHEN and CDR2 SYDVKM. This CDR3 has 14 residues. The CDR3 nucleotides are TGTGCCAGCACCCTCCGGACTAGCTCAGAGACCCAGTACTTC. Translated: CASTLRTSSETQYF.

V is TRBV5-4 and J is TRBJ2-2, with 10 bases aligning to TRBD1. This CDR3 spans 15 amino acids. The junction had 1 base not matched to a gene; V was cut back by 0 bases and J by 5 bases. CDR1 is SGHNT and CDR2 is YYREEE in the germline V gene (reference sequence). The CDR3 DNA reads TGTGCCAGCAGCTTGGAGGGACAGGGGACCGGGGAGCTGTTTTTT. The encoded protein is CASSLEGQGTGELFF.

The chain has TRBV30 and TRBJ2-1; weak D call: TRBD2 (5 bases). Germline loops: CDR1 GTSNPN, CDR2 SVGIG (reference sequence). Trimming took off 8 bases at V and 4 bases at J, with 15 bases between the two ends. The CDR3 is 13 residues long. The CDR3: CAGLLDRYNEQFF. In nucleotides, the CDR3 is TGTGCCGGACTCTTGGACCGGTACAATGAGCAGTTCTTC.

The chain is built from TRBV28 and TRBJ1-3; the D is unclear. The CDR3 is 14 amino acids. Trimming removed 6 bases from V and 0 bases from J, with 9 bases in between. Germline CDR1 MDHEN, CDR2 SYDVKM. CDR3 region: CASRRVSSGNTIYF. CDR3 DNA sequence: TGTGCCAGCAGAAGGGTAAGCTCTGGAAACACCATATATTTT.

The chain recombines TRBV10-3 with TRBJ2-2, with 9 bases aligning to TRBD2. Per germline, CDR1 ENHRY and CDR2 SYGVKD. Germline trimming cut 7 bases from V and 2 bases from J; bases unmatched to any gene: 5. The CDR3 sequence is 15 residues long. CDR3 residues: CAITSGGPNTGELFF. The CDR3 DNA follows: TGTGCCATCACGAGCGGGGGGCCAAACACCGGGGAGCTGTTTTTT.

The CDR3 nucleotides are TGTGCCAGCAGCGATTCCCACGGGGACTATGGCTACACCTTC. Translated, it gives CASSDSHGDYGYTF. V is TRBV7-9 and J is TRBJ1-2; no clear D. The germline V and J ends were trimmed by 5 bases and 3 bases, with 13 bases remaining between them. The CDR3 is 14 amino acids. CDR1 and CDR2 from the germline V gene are SEHNR and FQNEAQ (reference sequence). Together with reference TRBV7-9 and TRBJ1-2, the CDR3 gives the full variable domain: DTGVSQNPRHKITKRGQNVTFRCDPISEHNRLYWYRQTLGQGPEFLTYFQNEAQLEKSRLLSDRFSAERPKGSFSTLEIQRTEQGDSAMYLCASSDSHGDYGYTFGSGTRLTVV.

The V gene is TRBV7-3, the J gene TRBJ2-1; TRBD2 agrees at 7 bases. The CDR3 has 16 residues. V was pared by 10 bases and J by 6 bases, with 18 bases of the junction left unmatched. Germline loops: CDR1 SGHTA, CDR2 FQGTGA. CDR3 nucleotides: TGTGCCATCCCCCTCCTCCCCGGGGACTACCTCAATGAGCAGTTCTTC. It translates to CAIPLLPGDYLNEQFF.

In this sample, this clone turned up a few times. The chain joins TRBV6-5 to TRBJ2-7; D is perhaps TRBD1 (8 bases). Germline V gene data show CDR1 as MNHEY and CDR2 as SVGAGI. The CDR3 has 15 amino acids. Trimming took off 0 bases at V and 5 bases at J, with 14 bases between the two ends. CDR3 DNA: TGTGCCAGCAGTTACTCGACAGGGGAGGGCCACGAGCAGTACTTC. Translation gives CASSYSTGEGHEQYF.

This clone has a single count. This chain uses TRBV14 with TRBJ2-3; D is possibly TRBD2 (6 bases). V lost 2 bases, J lost 0 bases, and 18 bases lay in between. Per germline, CDR1 SGHDN and CDR2 FVKESK. This CDR3 has 18 residues. CDR3 amino acids: CASSQIGGITSSTDTQYF. CDR3 nucleotides: TGTGCCAGCAGCCAAATTGGGGGGATTACTTCTAGCACAGATACGCAGTATTTT.

V usage is TRBV7-2 and J usage is TRBJ1-2; unclear D gene. The CDR3 has 13 residues. The V end lost 5 bases, the J end lost 2 bases, and 9 bases lay between the germline ends. The germline V gene encodes CDR1 SGHTA and CDR2 FQGNSA. CDR3 protein: CASSPLENYGYTF. As DNA, the CDR3 is TGTGCCAGCAGCCCACTAGAGAACTATGGCTACACCTTC.

The gene calls are TRBV7-9 and TRBJ2-3, with 10 bases identical to TRBD2. The CDR3 is 16 amino acids. Germline CDR1 reads SEHNR; CDR2 reads FQNEAQ (reference sequence). With 4 bases clipped from V and 3 bases from J, the junction kept 7 bases outside the gene matches. The CDR3 sequence is CASSWTLAGVTDTQYF. In DNA form, the CDR3 reads TGTGCCAGCAGCTGGACCCTAGCGGGGGTGACAGATACGCAGTATTTT.

This chain joins TRBV7-9 and TRBJ2-2; 7 nucleotides match TRBD1. Losses at the gene ends were 7 bases for V and 2 bases for J; bases not matched to a gene: 10. Germline V gene sequence: CDR1 SEHNR, CDR2 FQNEAQ (reference sequence). This CDR3 has 16 amino acids. The CDR3 region has the DNA TGTGCCAGCATACTTCTTGGGACAGCTAACACCGGGGAGCTGTTTTTT. It yields the protein CASILLGTANTGELFF.

The chain carries TRBV30 and TRBJ2-5; 8 positions match TRBD2. CDR3 size: 12 residues. Germline V gene lookup returns CDR1 GTSNPN and CDR2 SVGIG (reference sequence). The V gene end was trimmed by 1 base and the J gene end by 5 bases; junction bases not matched to a gene: 0. CDR3 in DNA: TGTGCCTGGAGTGGCGGGGGGGAGACCCAGTACTTC. It yields the protein CAWSGGGETQYF.

This chain connects TRBV29-1 to TRBJ2-7; D is possibly TRBD2 (6 bases). Germline CDR1 reads SQVTM; CDR2 reads ANQGSEA. The CDR3 totals 14 residues. V lost 1 base to trimming and J lost 4 bases, with 14 bases between them. CDR3 sequence reads: CSVEGFGGDYEQYF. The CDR3 DNA sequence: TGCAGCGTTGAAGGCTTCGGAGGGGATTACGAGCAGTACTTC.

This chain uses TRBV27 with TRBJ2-7; D remains unclear. Germline V gives CDR1 MNHEY, CDR2 SMNVEV (reference sequence). Trimming stripped 6 bases from V and 2 bases from J, with 2 bases between. There are 10 residues in the CDR3. The CDR3 region has the DNA TGTGCCAGCAGGACCTACGAGCAGTACTTC. Translating gives CASRTYEQYF.

The rearrangement uses TRBV7-3 and TRBJ2-3, with unresolved D. V lost 3 bases and J 2 bases, leaving 9 bases between the germline ends. CDR1 SGHTA and CDR2 FQGTGA come from the germline V gene. There are 14 residues in the CDR3. CDR3 residues: CASSFGSTTDTQYF. The CDR3 nucleotides read TGTGCCAGCAGCTTCGGAAGCACCACAGATACGCAGTATTTT.

At least ten counts were recorded for this clone. The chain recombines TRBV4-2 with TRBJ2-1; D gene ambiguous. This CDR3 has 12 amino acids. Looked up from germline, CDR1 is LGHNA and CDR2 is YNFKEQ. V was trimmed by 4 bases and J by 5 bases, leaving 6 bases between them. CDR3 amino acids: CASSPTNNEQFF. CDR3 DNA sequence: TGTGCCAGCAGCCCCACTAACAATGAGCAGTTCTTC.

In its sample, this clone was seen once. The chain is built from TRBV27 and TRBJ1-1; D gene ambiguous. The CDR3 has 15 amino acids. The V end was cut by 4 bases, the J end by 4 bases, with 16 bases between. Germline V lookup: CDR1 MNHEY, CDR2 SMNVEV (reference sequence). The CDR3 here is CASSSLRGGATEAFF. CDR3 coding DNA: TGTGCCAGCAGTTCTCTTCGGGGTGGCGCCACTGAAGCTTTCTTT.

The chain uses TRBV7-9 and TRBJ2-3; the D gene is possibly TRBD2 (6 bases). The V end was cut by 0 bases, the J end by 5 bases, with 15 bases between. Per the germline V gene, CDR1 is SEHNR and CDR2 is FQNEAQ (reference sequence). This CDR3 comprises 16 residues. CDR3 sequence (DNA): TGTGCCAGCAGCTTAGCGGAGCGGGCTCGGGGAGATACGCAGTATTTT. It encodes CASSLAERARGDTQYF.

The V call is TRBV9, the J call TRBJ1-1; 8 nucleotides agree with TRBD1. The CDR3 spans 15 residues. CDR1 is SGDLS, CDR2 YYNGEE, per germline. J gave up 2 bases and V 0 bases, and 3 bases lay outside the gene matches. The CDR3 loop reads CASSVEAGGNTEAFF. For the CDR3, the DNA is TGTGCCAGCAGCGTAGAGGCAGGGGGCAACACTGAAGCTTTCTTT.

This clone was recorded only once. The rearrangement uses TRBV30 and TRBJ1-3; a possible D gene is TRBD1 (5 bases). CDR3 length: 14 amino acids. Per germline, CDR1 GTSNPN and CDR2 SVGIG (reference sequence). V was cut by 3 bases and J by 8 bases, with 17 bases left in between. The CDR3: CAWRPMRGWDTIYF. The DNA of the CDR3 is TGTGCCTGGAGACCGATGAGGGGTTGGGACACCATATATTTT.

This chain links TRBV28 with TRBJ2-1; 7 bases map to TRBD1. V dropped 6 bases and J dropped 3; count of bases not matched to a gene: 8. From germline, CDR1 is MDHEN and CDR2 SYDVKM. This CDR3 has 15 amino acids. The CDR3: CASRSPGTVYNEQFF. CDR3 sequence (DNA): TGTGCCAGCAGGTCCCCGGGGACAGTCTACAATGAGCAGTTCTTC.

The chain employs TRBV27 and TRBJ2-1; D remains ambiguous. Per germline, CDR1 MNHEY and CDR2 SMNVEV (reference sequence). V was pared by 7 bases and J by 5 bases, with 12 bases between. The length of the CDR3 is 13 residues. CDR3 region: CASTISQNNEQFF. The CDR3 region has the DNA TGTGCCAGCACAATCTCACAGAACAATGAGCAGTTCTTC.

Many counts were recorded for this clone. The V and J genes are TRBV27 and TRBJ2-2, with unresolved D. Germline V lookup: CDR1 MNHEY, CDR2 SMNVEV (reference sequence). V lost 5 bases, J lost 7 bases, and 8 bases lay in between. The CDR3 length is 12 residues. CDR3 bases: TGTGCCAGCAGTCCGGGTATCGGGGAGCTGTTTTTT. As protein: CASSPGIGELFF.